A selection of T cell receptor beta chains follows, all from one sample in a study of T cells in localized non-small cell lung cancer. Sequencing used immunoSEQ multiplex PCR; TCRdb keeps in-frame clones, though not all of them. Among approximately 30,000 clones, around 90% were seen once, and the ten largest hold approximately 12%. Sample: peripheral blood mononuclear cells, taken before any cancer treatment. These receptors were taken from an older female donor with stage II lung adenocarcinoma. Each CDR3 is given with its conserved first and last residue. The D gene is left open where the match is weak.

CDR3 protein,J gene,D gene,V gene
CASSHHRVAVKGEQFF,TRBJ2-1,NA,TRBV7-2
CSVAGLAGGEGTGELFF,TRBJ2-2,TRBD2,TRBV29-1
CASTKDSSYNEQFF,TRBJ2-1,NA,TRBV5-1
CASSVLQGTTDTQYF,TRBJ2-3,NA,TRBV9
CASSSRVKWEAFF,TRBJ2-1,NA,TRBV7-2
CASALGPNGEQFF,TRBJ2-1,NA,TRBV5-4
CASSQDLGNYGYTF,TRBJ1-2,NA,TRBV4-1
CASSLGGWEQYF,TRBJ2-7,NA,TRBV11-2
CASSTRQDYYNEQFF,TRBJ2-1,NA,TRBV19
CASSSSGTGKNIQYF,TRBJ2-4,TRBD1,TRBV28
CASSFIGIEQYF,TRBJ2-7,NA,TRBV7-2
CAISESGNSPLHF,TRBJ1-6,NA,TRBV10-3
CATSGFDEQYF,TRBJ2-7,NA,TRBV6-6
CASSQEHSYNEQFF,TRBJ2-1,NA,TRBV4-3
CAISDTASGNTIYF,TRBJ1-3,NA,TRBV10-3
CASSIKSGESYEQYF,TRBJ2-7,NA,TRBV19
CASSESGAWDTEAFF,TRBJ1-1,NA,TRBV2
CASSPTSGYGYTF,TRBJ1-2,NA,TRBV4-1
CASSLGQGHTEAFF,TRBJ1-1,NA,TRBV7-3
CASSLTGYTEAFF,TRBJ1-1,NA,TRBV4-1
CASSEGVRSPLHF,TRBJ1-6,NA,TRBV10-2
CASSGVAGGQGIKETQYF,TRBJ2-5,NA,TRBV6-1
CASSVALGQGARDYTF,TRBJ1-2,TRBD1,TRBV9
CATRRGERTDTQYF,TRBJ2-3,TRBD2,TRBV15
CASSSSVSGANVLTF,TRBJ2-6,NA,TRBV18
CASSLVRQYLNYDGYTF,TRBJ1-2,NA,TRBV5-4
CASSLLQPGNTIYF,TRBJ1-3,NA,TRBV5-1
CASSADNPGNTIYF,TRBJ1-3,NA,TRBV5-1
CASSASQRGDQPQHF,TRBJ1-5,NA,TRBV6-1
CASSQDGLAGGTDTQYF,TRBJ2-3,TRBD2,TRBV4-3
CAWRPPGADLYGYTF,TRBJ1-2,NA,TRBV30
CAWNREDEQYF,TRBJ2-7,NA,TRBV30
CASSSPGANEKLFF,TRBJ1-4,NA,TRBV28
CASPRTSGTNVLTF,TRBJ2-6,TRBD2,TRBV7-2
CASSLLGTTLREQYF,TRBJ2-7,NA,TRBV21-1
CASSLLIGSSTEAFF,TRBJ1-1,NA,TRBV5-5
CASSQGSGNTIYF,TRBJ1-3,NA,TRBV5-1
CASSVSSGSSYEQYF,TRBJ2-7,NA,TRBV6-1
CASSQLTTGGIYEQYF,TRBJ2-7,TRBD1,TRBV4-1
CAWSTGGNTEAFF,TRBJ1-1,TRBD1,TRBV30
CASSLSSATVSTGELFF,TRBJ2-2,NA,TRBV5-1
CASSTLGTGGLNEKLFF,TRBJ1-4,TRBD1,TRBV5-5
CASSSILSTDTQYF,TRBJ2-3,NA,TRBV7-2
CASSSWTGDPYEQYF,TRBJ2-7,TRBD1,TRBV11-2
CASSPQEEREQFF,TRBJ2-1,NA,TRBV18
CASTQGLAVTEQFF,TRBJ2-1,TRBD2,TRBV19
CASSSSRTTYEQYF,TRBJ2-7,NA,TRBV7-2
CASSLDSGSSYNEQFF,TRBJ2-1,TRBD2,TRBV7-3